These 21 T cell receptor beta chains were all obtained from the same sample, sequenced in a study of cytomegalovirus exposure and HLA in healthy donors. The repertoire was sequenced with immunoSEQ multiplex PCR; TCRdb's copy has only in-frame clones and lacks some. The table shows 85,000 to 120,000 clones, with 88% occurring only once. Specimen: PBMCs. All receptors come from a young woman in good health and CMV-seropositive.

The chain recombines TRBV18 with TRBJ2-7; 11 bases match TRBD1. Germline V gives CDR1 KGHSH, CDR2 LQKENI. The J segment lost 4 bases and the V segment lost 3 bases, leaving 11 bases of the junction unmatched. The CDR3 is 17 amino acids. CDR3 sequence (DNA): TGTGCCAGCTCACCGGCATCGCGGACAGGGGGCTCGTACGAGCAGTACTTC. Translated: CASSPASRTGGSYEQYF.

The chain is built from TRBV2 and TRBJ1-5; TRBD1 might be the D (6 bases). Trimming took 7 bases from V and 2 from J, leaving 12 bases between them. CDR1 is SNHLY and CDR2 is FYNNEI in the germline V gene. The CDR3 loop spans 14 amino acids. CDR3 residues: CASTTGWGNQPQHF. The CDR3 DNA sequence: TGTGCCAGCACCACAGGGTGGGGCAATCAGCCCCAGCATTTT. Based on the CDR3 plus reference TRBV2 and TRBJ1-5, the full variable domain is EPEVTQTPSHQVTQMGQEVILRCVPISNHLYFYWYRQILGQKVEFLVSFYNNEISEKSEIFDDQFSVERPDGSNFTLKIRSTKLEDSAMYFCASTTGWGNQPQHFGDGTRLSIL.

CDR3 DNA: TGCGCCAGCAGCCCCCGGGACAGCGACACTGAAGCTTTCTTT. The encoded protein is CASSPRDSDTEAFF. V and J are TRBV4-1 and TRBJ1-1; 7 nucleotides match TRBD1. The CDR3 is 14 amino acids. V lost 4 bases and J lost 3; bases outside the gene matches: 5. Germline loops: CDR1 MGHRA, CDR2 YSYEKL.

The chain combines TRBV4-1 with TRBJ1-5; D uncertain. V shed 1 base and J shed 5 bases, with 12 bases lying between them. The length of the CDR3 is 15 residues. Germline V gene lookup returns CDR1 MGHRA and CDR2 YSYEKL. This CDR3 is CASSQAAQEDQPQHF. CDR3 DNA sequence: TGCGCCAGCAGCCAAGCCGCCCAGGAGGATCAGCCCCAGCATTTT.

The chain recombines TRBV9 with TRBJ1-1; a possible D gene is TRBD1 (6 bases). Between the trimmed V and J ends, which lost 4 bases and 0 bases, there was a span of 16 bases. The CDR3 sequence is 16 residues long. Germline CDR1 SGDLS, CDR2 YYNGEE. The chain's CDR3 is CASSPSSGVMNTEAFF. In nucleotides, the CDR3 is TGTGCCAGCAGCCCAAGTTCAGGGGTTATGAACACTGAAGCTTTCTTT. Using reference TRBV9 and TRBJ1-1 for the parts outside the CDR3, the full variable domain is DSGVTQTPKHLITATGQRVTLRCSPRSGDLSVYWYQQSLDQGLQFLIQYYNGEERAKGNILERFSAQQFPDLHSELNLSSLELGDSALYFCASSPSSGVMNTEAFFGQGTRLTVV.

This rearrangement joins TRBV29-1 to TRBJ1-2, with 7 bases fitting TRBD1. V dropped 0 bases and J dropped 1; count of bases not matched to a gene: 5. From germline, CDR1 is SQVTM and CDR2 ANQGSEA. CDR3 size: 15 residues. The CDR3 here is CSVEDRQGVNYGYTF. CDR3 DNA: TGCAGCGTTGAAGACCGACAGGGAGTTAACTATGGCTACACCTTC.

This chain uses TRBV23-1 with TRBJ2-7, with 8 bases aligning to TRBD2. TRBV23-1 qualifies as an ORF whose function is uncertain. CDR3 length: 14 residues. V was pared by 8 bases and J by 5 bases, with 11 bases of the junction left unmatched. The CDR3 here is CASETRGGQHEQYV. CDR3 nucleotides: TGCGCCAGCGAAACCCGCGGGGGGCAGCACGAGCAGTACGTC.

The chain couples TRBV5-1 to TRBJ2-7, with D perhaps matching TRBD1 (6 bases). The germline gives CDR1 SGHRS, CDR2 YFSETQ. Deletions cut 4 bases from V and 2 bases from J, with 13 bases between. CDR3 length: 14 amino acids. The CDR3 nucleotides are TGCGCCAGCAGCGTAGCAGGGGCCACCTACGAGCAGTACGTC. Translated: CASSVAGATYEQYV.

The chain links TRBV18 to TRBJ2-5; D is possibly TRBD1 (6 bases). V dropped 2 bases and J dropped 5 bases, with 9 bases sitting between them. The V gene's germline CDR1 is KGHSH and CDR2 LQKENI. The CDR3 runs to 13 residues. Here the CDR3 reads CASSPSGEETQYF. The CDR3 region has the DNA TGTGCCAGCTCACCATCAGGGGAGGAGACCCAGTACTTC. The whole variable domain, filled in from reference TRBV18 and TRBJ2-5, reads NAGVMQNPRHLVRRRGQEARLRCSPMKGHSHVYWYRQLPEEGLKFMVYLQKENIIDESGMPKERFSAEFPKEGPSILRIQQVVRGDSAAYFCASSPSGEETQYFGPGTRLLVL.

The chain has TRBV19 and TRBJ1-1; tentatively, D is TRBD1 (5 bases). Trimming left V 5 bases short and J 0 bases short, with 10 bases between. The germline V gene encodes CDR1 LNHDA and CDR2 SQIVND (reference sequence). The CDR3 extends over 14 amino acids. This chain's CDR3 is CASSRGDLNTEAFF. CDR3 DNA: TGTGCCAGTAGTCGGGGGGATCTGAACACTGAAGCTTTCTTT.

This clone was detected only once. J is TRBJ2-7 and V is TRBV23-1, with D perhaps matching TRBD1 (6 bases). TRBV23-1 is annotated as an ORF whose role is uncertain. Trimming removed 3 bases from V and 10 bases from J, with 16 bases in between. The CDR3 extends over 13 amino acids. CDR3 region: CASSQHQGPQQYV. CDR3 nucleotide sequence: TGCGCCAGCAGTCAGCATCAGGGGCCCCAACAGTACGTC.

The rearrangement uses TRBV25-1 and TRBJ2-7, with 10 bases that match TRBD1. Germline assignment: CDR1 MGHDK and CDR2 SYGVNS. CDR3 size: 14 residues. The V gene end was trimmed by 3 bases and the J gene end by 6 bases; junction bases not matched to a gene: 5. CDR3 protein: CASSDGTGVSEQYF. The CDR3 DNA reads as TGTGCCAGCAGTGACGGGACAGGGGTTAGCGAGCAGTACTTC.

CDR3 protein: CASSLGRPGYGYTF. DNA for the CDR3: TGTGCCAGCAGCTTAGGCAGGCCCGGCTATGGCTACACCTTC. This sequence joins TRBV7-2 and TRBJ1-2; D gene unclear. The CDR3 loop spans 14 amino acids. The V and J ends lost 1 base and 4 bases respectively, with 10 bases between them. Germline V gene lookup returns CDR1 SGHTA and CDR2 FQGNSA.

The chain has TRBV5-6 and TRBJ1-2; 9 nucleotides agree with TRBD1. Germline-derived CDR1 and CDR2 are SGHDT and YYEEEE. The CDR3 has 14 residues. With 4 bases clipped from V and 5 bases from J, the junction kept 6 bases outside the gene matches. DNA for the CDR3: TGTGCCAGCAGCGTGGGGACAGGGCAATATGGCTACACCTTC. The encoded protein is CASSVGTGQYGYTF.

The chain uses TRBV18 and TRBJ2-7; D possibly corresponds to TRBD1 (5 bases). This CDR3 spans 15 amino acids. Trimming took off 4 bases at V and 3 bases at J, with 16 bases between the two ends. Germline V gene sequence: CDR1 KGHSH, CDR2 LQKENI. The CDR3 spells CASSLDSVSFYEQYV. CDR3 bases: TGTGCCAGCTCACTCGACAGTGTATCTTTCTACGAGCAGTACGTC.

The chain couples TRBV28 to TRBJ1-6, with D maybe TRBD1 (6 bases). The CDR3 consists of 14 residues. Germline V gene data show CDR1 as MDHEN and CDR2 as SYDVKM. V gave up 3 bases and J gave up 11 bases, with 14 bases separating them. The CDR3 loop reads CASSFNRVRAPLHF. The CDR3, as DNA: TGTGCCAGCAGTTTCAACAGGGTAAGGGCACCCCTCCACTTT.

The chain links TRBV27 to TRBJ2-3; TRBD2 matches 10 bases. The junction had 10 bases not matched to a gene; V was cut back by 8 bases and J by 2 bases. Per germline, CDR1 MNHEY and CDR2 SMNVEV (reference sequence). CDR3 length: 16 residues. CDR3 nucleotide sequence: TGTGCCAGCCAAGGGGCTAGCGGGGGCAACACAGATACGCAGTATTTT. Protein sequence: CASQGASGGNTDTQYF.

The rearrangement links TRBV10-3 to TRBJ1-2; tentatively, D is TRBD1 (5 bases). The V gene's germline CDR1 is ENHRY and CDR2 SYGVKD. The CDR3 is 13 amino acids. V was cut by 8 bases and J by 8 bases, with 18 bases left in between. For the CDR3, the DNA is TGTGCCATCGCGATGCGCAGGGAGGTGGGCTACACCTTC. Translating gives CAIAMRREVGYTF.

V usage is TRBV6-1 and J usage is TRBJ1-5, with D possibly matching TRBD1 (5 bases). Germline V CDR1 and CDR2: MNHNS, SASEGT. V gave up 6 bases and J gave up 3 bases, with 15 bases separating them. The CDR3 length is 15 residues. The CDR3 DNA sequence: TGTGCCAGCAGAGACTCACAGGTCCCCAATCAGCCCCAGCATTTT. Amino acid sequence: CASRDSQVPNQPQHF.

This chain connects TRBV27 to TRBJ2-1; TRBD2 matches at 9 bases. The CDR3 spans 18 residues. V dropped 2 bases and J dropped 0; count of bases not matched to a gene: 8. Per the germline V gene, CDR1 is MNHEY and CDR2 is SMNVEV (reference sequence). The CDR3, as DNA: TGTGCCAGCAGTTTACTAGGTAGCGGGGGCCCCTCCTACAATGAGCAGTTCTTC. It encodes CASSLLGSGGPSYNEQFF.

This chain links TRBV6-5 with TRBJ1-4; 7 nucleotides line up with TRBD1. The germline CDR1 and CDR2 sequences are MNHEY and SVGAGI. After removal of 0 bases from V and 7 bases from J, the junction contained 5 bases not matched to a gene. The CDR3 spans 15 residues. CDR3 protein: CASSYSGGVGEKLFF. In nucleotides, the CDR3 is TGTGCCAGCAGTTACTCAGGGGGCGTGGGTGAAAAACTGTTTTTT.